This is a list of T cell receptor beta chains from one sample in a study of T cells in Graves' hyperthyroidism and ophthalmopathy. TCRdb re-analysed the multiplex PCR reads in MiXCR, keeping a single row per CDR3 protein. This table has 270,000 or so distinct CDR3 sequences, roughly 15% appearing once. Sample: blood. These receptors were taken from a woman in her forties or fifties with Graves' hyperthyroidism that later progressed to Graves' ophthalmopathy. Both conserved end residues are part of each CDR3. A D gene is named only where the DNA matches it firmly. Some rows mark clone size as missing; the rest say once, few, many or name a class of expanded clone.

CDR3 DNA: TGTGCCAGCAGCGTAGGGAACGGACCCTACGAGCAGTACTTC
CDR3 protein: CASSVGNGPYEQYF
V gene: TRBV9
D gene: -
J gene: TRBJ2-7
clone size: many

CDR3 DNA: TGTGCCAGTAGTATAGCTGACAGGAATAATCAGCCCCAGCATTTT
CDR3 protein: CASSIADRNNQPQHF
V gene: TRBV19
D gene: -
J gene: TRBJ1-5
clone size: -

CDR3 DNA: TGTGCCAGTAGTATACTCAGCGGGAGGGCCTACGAGCAGTACTTC
CDR3 protein: CASSILSGRAYEQYF
V gene: TRBV19
D gene: TRBD2
J gene: TRBJ2-7
clone size: few

CDR3 DNA: TGTGCCAGCAGTTATAGACTAGCGGGGTACAATGAGCAGTTCTTC
CDR3 protein: CASSYRLAGYNEQFF
V gene: TRBV6-5
D gene: TRBD2
J gene: TRBJ2-1
clone size: once

CDR3 DNA: TGTGCCAGCGCGATGAGCTCCTACAATGGGCAGTTCTTC
CDR3 protein: CASAMSSYNGQFF
V gene: TRBV12-3/TRBV12-4
D gene: -
J gene: TRBJ2-1
clone size: -

CDR3 DNA: TGTGCCAGCAGTAGTGGGCCAAGGGATACGCAGTATTTT
CDR3 protein: CASSSGPRDTQYF
V gene: TRBV11-2
D gene: -
J gene: TRBJ2-3
clone size: many

CDR3 DNA: TGTGCCAGCAGTCCCGGACAGTCTTCTGGGGCCAACGTCCTGACTTTC
CDR3 protein: CASSPGQSSGANVLTF
V gene: TRBV12-3/TRBV12-4
D gene: -
J gene: TRBJ2-6
clone size: -

CDR3 DNA: TGTGCCACCAGCCGCGAGAAGACTTACCTAATCGAGCAGTACTTC
CDR3 protein: CATSREKTYLIEQYF
V gene: TRBV15
D gene: -
J gene: TRBJ2-7
clone size: -

CDR3 DNA: TGTGCCAGCAGTGAATTCCGGGAACAAGAGACCCAGTACTTC
CDR3 protein: CASSEFREQETQYF
V gene: TRBV25-1
D gene: -
J gene: TRBJ2-5
clone size: few

CDR3 DNA: TGTGCCACCAGCAGAGGGGGAAGGGGGAGCAATCAGCCCCAGCATTTT
CDR3 protein: CATSRGGRGSNQPQHF
V gene: TRBV15
D gene: -
J gene: TRBJ1-5
clone size: -

CDR3 DNA: TGCAGTGCTCTCCCCCGGGACAGGGGTCTCCATGAGCAGTTCTTC
CDR3 protein: CSALPRDRGLHEQFF
V gene: TRBV20-1
D gene: TRBD1
J gene: TRBJ2-1
clone size: many

CDR3 DNA: TGTGCCAGCAGCTCATTCAGACTAGCGGGACGTCAAGATACGCAGTATTTT
CDR3 protein: CASSSFRLAGRQDTQYF
V gene: TRBV7-9
D gene: TRBD2
J gene: TRBJ2-3
clone size: many

CDR3 DNA: TGTGCCAGCAGCTTTACGGGGGGACTAGCGGACATTTCGGGGGGCACAGATACGCAGTATTTT
CDR3 protein: CASSFTGGLADISGGTDTQYF
V gene: TRBV11-2
D gene: TRBD2
J gene: TRBJ2-3
clone size: -

CDR3 DNA: TGTGCCAGCAGCCAGTGGACAGGGAACTATGGCTACACCTTC
CDR3 protein: CASSQWTGNYGYTF
V gene: TRBV3-1
D gene: TRBD1
J gene: TRBJ1-2
clone size: -

CDR3 DNA: TGTGCCAGCAGCGGTAGCGCCCTTAGCACAGATACGCAGTATTTT
CDR3 protein: CASSGSALSTDTQYF
V gene: TRBV28
D gene: -
J gene: TRBJ2-3
clone size: many

CDR3 DNA: TGCGCCAGCAGCTTCAGCCCTAGCGGGAGTAACGAGCAGTACTTC
CDR3 protein: CASSFSPSGSNEQYF
V gene: TRBV5-1
D gene: TRBD2
J gene: TRBJ2-7
clone size: many

CDR3 DNA: TGTGCCAGCAGCTTATTACCGGGAAGAGAGTACGAGCAGTACTTC
CDR3 protein: CASSLLPGREYEQYF
V gene: TRBV7-3
D gene: -
J gene: TRBJ2-7
clone size: -

CDR3 DNA: TGCAGTGCCGACTTTACAGGGACTAGCGGGATTTACAATGAGCAGTTCTTC
CDR3 protein: CSADFTGTSGIYNEQFF
V gene: TRBV20-1
D gene: TRBD2
J gene: TRBJ2-1
clone size: many

CDR3 DNA: TGCGCCAGCAGCCCCGGGACAAGGGGAAACACCATATATTTT
CDR3 protein: CASSPGTRGNTIYF
V gene: TRBV5-1
D gene: -
J gene: TRBJ1-3
clone size: -

CDR3 DNA: TGTGCCAGCAGGGACAGGCGGGGGGAGACCCAGTACTTC
CDR3 protein: CASRDRRGETQYF
V gene: TRBV28
D gene: -
J gene: TRBJ2-5
clone size: many

CDR3 DNA: TGCAGTGCTAGGGGCGGGGCCGGCAGCACTGAAGCTTTCTTT
CDR3 protein: CSARGGAGSTEAFF
V gene: TRBV20-1
D gene: -
J gene: TRBJ1-1
clone size: many

CDR3 DNA: TGTGCCAGCAGAGGGACAGAAAACTATGGCTACACCTTT
CDR3 protein: CASRGTENYGYTF
V gene: TRBV12-3/TRBV12-4
D gene: TRBD1
J gene: TRBJ1-2
clone size: -